This TCR beta chain was retrieved from a study of Graves' ophthalmopathy and Graves' hyperthyroidism (dated by TCRdb to the late 2010s). About the full investigation: Peripheral blood was collected before any treatment was given, at the time of initial diagnosis. To tell Graves' ophthalmopathy apart from Graves' hyperthyroidism, and to predict which patients would progress to ophthalmopathy, the study relied on TCR beta repertoire signatures. In total, 135 blood samples were TCR-sequenced: some 40 ophthalmopathy, around 75 hyperthyroidism and some 17 hyperthyroidism-to-ophthalmopathy patients. To explore V-J signatures that separate ophthalmopathy from hyperthyroidism, a discovery set of about a hundred patients was enrolled, consisting of 43 with ophthalmopathy and around 60 with stable hyperthyroidism. The independent validation cohort included under 20 hyperthyroidism patients plus 17 patients who later progressed from hyperthyroidism to ophthalmopathy. In more than five hyperthyroidism patients, the T-cell repertoires found in thyroid tissue were compared with those found in blood. Following sample collection, hyperthyroidism patients were given methimazole at a starting dose of 30 mg daily, and ophthalmopathy patients were given high-dose intravenous methylprednisolone. The 95 to 100 discovery patients were randomly split 7:3 into training and test sets.

V lost 6 bases and J lost 2 bases, and the count of bases not matched to a germline gene is 8. The CDR3, cysteine through phenylalanine, is 15 amino acids long. Only CDR3 DNA remains: 45 bases, in frame from the first base. The germline V gene yields SGHRS for CDR1 and YFSETQ for CDR2. This clonotype occurred many times. Its binding antigen is unknown. No much larger clonotype is one base removed from it; base qualities were not supplied. What the research found in general, with its limitations: In validation, the model predicted ophthalmopathy progression with roughly 68% sensitivity and approximately 75% specificity; 12 predicted patients were CT-confirmed with GO in a median of 6.5 months. Most expanded thyroid clonotypes with frequency above 0.001 were also detected in blood, suggesting blood repertoires may reflect the thyroid immune response. No statistical method was used to set the sample size in advance, and the investigators knew which group each participant was assigned to. In cross-validation, the 13-signature model distinguished ophthalmopathy from stable hyperthyroidism with 85% to 90% sensitivity and roughly 81% specificity, and in the test set the corresponding values were 80% and 75%.

The ophthalmopathy patients had moderately to severely active disease, with a Clinical Activity Score of 3 or higher, a NOSPECS grade of 4 or higher, and a disease duration of less than 3 months. Patients with other autoimmune diseases, uncontrolled infections, pregnancy or lactation were excluded from the study. Clinical symptoms, serum thyroxine, TRAb, thyroid ultrasound and orbital computed tomography formed the basis of the diagnosis. Ficoll-Paque density gradient centrifugation was used to isolate PBMCs from approximately 10 ml of fresh peripheral blood. Trizol reagent was used to extract the total RNA, and its quality was then checked on an Agilent 2100 Bioanalyzer. For repertoire sequencing, the TCR beta CDR3 regions were amplified from RNA transcripts. A first-round RT-PCR used HTBI primers with the Qiagen OneStep RT-PCR kit, followed by a second-round multiplex PCR, size selection and purification. Libraries were sequenced on an Illumina HiSeq2000 using paired-end 100 bp reads. In the original analysis: SOAPnuke was used to process the reads, removing any read that contained adapters or uncalled bases, had a mean Phred below 15, or lacked an exact match to the constant primer or identifier. High-quality paired reads were merged with COPE v1.2.5. Each unique nucleotide sequence was defined as a clonotype, and clonotypes were aligned to IMGT TRB V, D and J references with MiTCR v1.1. Analysis was restricted to V-J combinations with a frequency above 0.0001, which covered roughly 99% of repertoires. For each V-J combination, a TCR clonal expansion and chaos score was defined as the ratio of F50 clonal expansion to chaos observed in the TCRdist matrix. Welch's t-statistics and random forest were used to reduce features to some 13 V-J combinations, which were fed into a naive Bayes classifier. The similarity between thyroid and blood repertoires was quantified using the Morisita-Horn index. TCRdb handled the public reads itself, with Q25 trimming in fastp and clone calling in MiXCR, and kept productive beta chains. For every CDR3 protein sequence, its rows merge into one entry that carries the most common genes and DNA. V and J calls and clone size were set by TCRdb, not the authors. Within this sample are nearly 400,000 distinct CDR3 sequences, with around 16% of them counted one time only. The ten largest account for about 1.6% of the sample.

The chain is encoded by TRBV5-1 joined to TRBJ2-1; 7 central bases correspond to TRBD2. The receptor's source is a woman aged 18-30 years with Graves' ophthalmopathy. Donor details come from another sample of the same person, matched by shared clones. Sequences were obtained from peripheral blood. The nucleotide sequence is given as TGCGCCAGCACCTGGGGGGGTGTCCCCTACAATGAGCAGTTCTTC. This translates into CASTWGGVPYNEQFF.